This T cell receptor beta chain was observed in a study of T-cell memory formation after mild COVID-19. Study observations and caveats: Whereas later expanders leaned CD4+, clones contracting day 15 to 85 showed a balanced CD4/CD8 makeup. Among contracting clones, CD4+ were mainly CM/EM and CD8+ enriched in EMRA.

Remarks on this clonotype: Its target is unknown.

CDR1 is SGHRS and CDR2 is YFSETQ in the germline V gene. The CDR3 runs 15 residues. Trimming pared 3 bases from V and 2 bases from J, leaving 15 bases between. TCR alpha and TCR beta cDNA libraries carrying sample barcodes and UMIs were produced by 5'RACE using constant-segment primers. TCRdb recomputed calls from the 5' RACE reads with MiXCR, one row per CDR3 protein. The table includes about 150,000 distinct CDR3 sequences, roughly 15% detected once. This TCR was sampled from an adult woman who had mild COVID-19 (a few samples of this study predate the infection). Cell type and time point are not known. Sequencing input: PBMCs or a T cell subset sorted from them (not recorded which). This rearrangement joins TRBV5-1 to TRBJ2-7, with a tentative D call TRBD2 (6 bases). The CDR3 DNA is TGCGCCAGCAGCTCGGGACCGGGGAGGACCTACGAGCAGTACTTC. Translating it yields CASSSGPGRTYEQYF. The entire variable domain, with the rest obtained from reference TRBV5-1 and TRBJ2-7, is as follows: KAGVTQTPRYLIKTRGQQVTLSCSPISGHRSVSWYQQTPGQGLQFLFEYFSETQRNKGNFPGRFSGRQFSNSRSEMNVSTLELGDSALYLCASSSGPGRTYEQYFGPGTRLTVT.